One sample yielded the 29 T cell receptor beta chains listed below, sequenced in a study of Ad26.COV2.S vaccination and SARS-CoV-2 variants. Assay used: immunoSEQ multiplex PCR; TCRdb lists only in-frame clones, some missing. The sample lists around 340,000 clones, approximately 90% occurring once. As to treatment: about 20 received Ad26.COV2.S at low or high dose, single or two shots; roughly five received placebo; per-sample allocation not given. Samples were taken on day 63 after the first vaccine or placebo injection. The sequencing here drew on peripheral blood, taken in a trial of Ad26.COV2.S vaccine versus placebo. The receptors here all came from a person aged 18-65 years who received the Ad26.COV2.S COVID-19 vaccine or a placebo.

The chain combines TRBV27 with TRBJ2-7, with 7 positions matching TRBD1. Germline values: CDR1 MNHEY, CDR2 SMNVEV (reference sequence). V lost 0 bases, J lost 2 bases, and 7 bases stayed unmatched. This CDR3 comprises 16 residues. CDR3 residues: CASSLSPGQRTYEQYF. In DNA form, the CDR3 reads TGTGCCAGCAGTTTATCCCCGGGACAGCGTACCTACGAGCAGTACTTC.

CDR3 sequence: CASSSLYQDRAIEQYF. CDR3 in DNA: TGTGCCAGCAGCTCATTGTATCAGGACAGGGCTATCGAGCAGTACTTC. This chain joins TRBV5-5 and TRBJ2-7; 8 bases align to TRBD1. V gave up 3 bases and J gave up 6 bases; unmatched junction bases: 14. There are 16 residues in the CDR3. Per the germline V gene, CDR1 is SGHKS and CDR2 is YYEKEE (reference sequence).

V and J are TRBV6-5 and TRBJ2-2; 7 nucleotides align to TRBD1. This CDR3 region has 14 residues. The germline gives CDR1 MNHEY, CDR2 SVGAGI. V lost 8 bases, J lost 4 bases, and 7 bases stayed unmatched. Written as DNA, the CDR3 is TGTGCCAGCCTCCGGGACAGTGGCACCGGGGAGCTGTTTTTT. The encoded protein is CASLRDSGTGELFF.

The sample holds a few counts of this clone. The J gene is TRBJ2-1, the V gene TRBV6-6; 9 bases align to TRBD2. Germline CDR1 reads MNHNY; CDR2 reads SVGAGI (reference sequence). The CDR3 covers 14 residues. Trimming took 8 bases from V and 2 from J; bases not matched to a gene: 4. This CDR3 reads CASLSGGPYNEQFF. The DNA of the CDR3 is TGTGCCAGCCTTAGCGGGGGCCCCTACAATGAGCAGTTCTTC.

The J gene is TRBJ2-2, the V gene TRBV6-5; either TRBD1 or TRBD2 may supply D (7 bases each). The CDR3 is 13 amino acids. Germline V gene lookup returns CDR1 MNHEY and CDR2 SVGAGI. With 7 bases removed from V and 6 bases from J, the gap between germline ends came to 12 bases. The CDR3 region has the DNA TGTGCCAGCACAGGGGGGGTACCCGGGGAGCTGTTTTTT. Protein product: CASTGGVPGELFF.

The V gene is TRBV6-5, the J gene TRBJ1-1; D is undetermined. Germline V lookup: CDR1 MNHEY, CDR2 SVGAGI. CDR3 size: 13 residues. V was trimmed by 5 bases and J by 2 bases, leaving 9 bases between them. CDR3 coding DNA: TGTGCCAGCAGTCGGAGTTCCAACACTGAAGCTTTCTTT. It specifies CASSRSSNTEAFF.

The rearrangement links TRBV7-6 to TRBJ2-1; TRBD2 agrees at 10 bases. Unmatched junction bases numbered 4, after V lost 5 bases and J lost 0 bases. From germline, CDR1 is SGHVS and CDR2 FNYEAQ. CDR3 length: 16 residues. Here the CDR3 reads CASSPLAGRSYNEQFF. CDR3 sequence (DNA): TGTGCCAGCAGCCCACTAGCGGGGCGCTCCTACAATGAGCAGTTCTTC.

This clone appeared a few times. The chain joins TRBV29-1 to TRBJ2-7; no reliable D call. The CDR3 is made up of 13 amino acids. The germline V and J ends were trimmed by 4 bases and 3 bases, with 13 bases remaining between them. Per the germline V gene, CDR1 is SQVTM and CDR2 is ANQGSEA. CDR3 residues: CSVGQDGGYEQYF. The CDR3 DNA is TGCAGCGTTGGGCAGGACGGCGGCTACGAGCAGTACTTC.

The chain links TRBV27 to TRBJ1-1; D is ambiguous. Germline assignment: CDR1 MNHEY and CDR2 SMNVEV (reference sequence). The length of the CDR3 is 13 residues. The V and J ends lost 2 bases and 4 bases respectively, with 8 bases between them. CDR3: CASSLMVFTEAFF. CDR3 sequence (DNA): TGTGCCAGCAGTTTAATGGTTTTCACTGAAGCTTTCTTT.

The rearrangement joins TRBV19 to TRBJ1-5, with a weak D call TRBD1 (6 bases). The V and J ends lost 5 bases and 0 bases respectively, with 14 bases between them. Germline lookup yields CDR1 LNHDA and CDR2 SQIVND (reference sequence). This CDR3 has 16 amino acids. DNA for the CDR3: TGTGCCAGTAGTGAGGTAGGACAGATTAGCAATCAGCCCCAGCATTTT. Protein product: CASSEVGQISNQPQHF.

This chain uses TRBV6-4 with TRBJ1-5; D possibly corresponds to TRBD1 (6 bases). Germline CDR1 reads MRHNA; CDR2 reads SNTAGT. The CDR3 is made up of 18 amino acids. Trimming removed 2 bases at V and 1 base at J, with 18 bases between. CDR3 loop: CASSDPQAGTKSNQPQHF. The CDR3 DNA sequence: TGTGCCAGCAGTGACCCACAGGCCGGGACAAAAAGCAATCAGCCCCAGCATTTT.

In nucleotides, the CDR3 is TGTGCCAGCAGCTCCGACAGAGACACTGAAGCTTTCTTT. This gives the protein CASSSDRDTEAFF. The rearrangement joins TRBV11-2 to TRBJ1-1; possibly TRBD1 for D (5 bases). The CDR3 contains 13 residues. Trimming left V 4 bases short and J 3 bases short, with 9 bases between. The germline CDR1 and CDR2 sequences are SGHAT and FQNNGV.

To note about this clone: At the DNA level, this CDR3 is encoded by other sequences in the same sample as well. The chain combines TRBV6-5 with TRBJ1-5, with 7 bases lining up with TRBD1. The CDR3 has 15 amino acids. V was pared by 0 bases and J by 4 bases, with 3 bases of the junction left unmatched. The germline V gene encodes CDR1 MNHEY and CDR2 SVGAGI. This CDR3 is CASSYSSRGNQPQHF. In nucleotides, the CDR3 is TGTGCCAGCAGTTACTCGAGCAGGGGGAATCAGCCCCAGCATTTT.

This chain links TRBV13 with TRBJ2-1, with D unclear. CDR1 and CDR2 (germline): PRHDT, FYEKMQ (reference sequence). Trimming shortened V by 3 bases and J by 4 bases, and 4 bases separated the two germline ends. The CDR3 is made up of 12 amino acids. The CDR3 reads CASSFRYNEQFF. CDR3 nucleotides: TGTGCCAGCAGCTTCCGATACAATGAGCAGTTCTTC.

A few counts support this clone. The chain uses TRBV19 and TRBJ2-1, with D possibly TRBD2 on 6 matching bases. The CDR3 runs 14 residues. V was trimmed by 10 bases and J by 0 bases, leaving 13 bases between them. Germline V lookup: CDR1 LNHDA, CDR2 SQIVND (reference sequence). The CDR3 spells CATRSRDSYNEQFF. CDR3 in DNA: TGTGCCACCCGTTCGCGGGACTCCTACAATGAGCAGTTCTTC.

The chain links TRBV3-1 (or the pseudogene TRBV3-2) to TRBJ1-1, with unresolved D. The length of the CDR3 is 13 residues. CDR1 and CDR2 from the germline V gene are LGHDT and YNNKEL (reference sequence). The V end lost 1 base, the J end lost 4 bases, and 7 bases lay between the germline ends. Here the CDR3 DNA reads TGTGCCAGCAGCCAAGTCTGTCTCACTGAAGCTTTCTTT. This gives the protein CASSQVCLTEAFF.

The rearrangement joins TRBV7-2 to TRBJ1-2; no clear D. The CDR3 consists of 12 residues. The germline CDR1 and CDR2 sequences are SGHTA and FQGNSA. V was trimmed by 3 bases and J by 2 bases, leaving 4 bases between them. CDR3 coding DNA: TGTGCCAGCAGCTTCGAAAACTATGGCTACACCTTC. This translates into CASSFENYGYTF.

This chain links TRBV5-1 with TRBJ2-5, with no clear D. In germline, CDR1 is SGHRS, CDR2 YFSETQ. The CDR3 spans 12 residues. Trimming pared 0 bases from V and 5 bases from J, leaving 5 bases between. Here the CDR3 DNA reads TGCGCCAGCAGCTTGGGATTGGAGACCCAGTACTTC. This encodes CASSLGLETQYF.

The chain is built from TRBV18 and TRBJ2-3, with D perhaps TRBD2 (7 bases). The germline CDR1 and CDR2 sequences are KGHSH and LQKENI. This CDR3 has 16 residues. V lost 6 bases and J 4 bases, leaving 20 bases between the germline ends. The CDR3 coding sequence is TGTGCCAGCTCCCCAGCAGAGGGGGGGAAGGCAGATACGCAGTATTTT. This encodes CASSPAEGGKADTQYF.

This chain connects TRBV30 to TRBJ1-2; 8 bases match TRBD1. The V gene end was trimmed by 8 bases and the J gene end by 4 bases; junction bases not matched to a gene: 0. The CDR3 is made up of 10 amino acids. Germline V CDR1 and CDR2: GTSNPN, SVGIG (reference sequence). CDR3 bases: TGTGCCGGACAGGGCTATGGCTACACCTTC. Protein sequence: CAGQGYGYTF.

The V call is TRBV6-5, the J call TRBJ2-1; the D gene is possibly TRBD1 (5 bases). CDR1 and CDR2 from the germline V gene are MNHEY and SVGAGI. The CDR3 loop spans 11 amino acids. V was cut by 6 bases and J by 10 bases, with 10 bases left in between. The CDR3 protein is CASRWGREQFF. DNA for the CDR3: TGTGCCAGCAGGTGGGGCAGGGAGCAGTTCTTC.

This clone was counted once. V and J are TRBV21-1 and TRBJ1-4. TRBV21-1 is given as a pseudogene. There are 17 residues in the CDR3. In nucleotides, the CDR3 is TGTGCCAGCAGCAAAGGCGGTGGAGATGCAACTAATGAAAAACTGTTTTTT. Protein: CASSKGGGDATNEKLFF.

The rearrangement links TRBV28 to TRBJ1-1; D remains unclear. CDR1 and CDR2 (germline): MDHEN, SYDVKM. This CDR3 contains 14 residues. Trimming shortened V by 7 bases and J by 5 bases, and 17 bases separated the two germline ends. In DNA form, the CDR3 reads TGTGCCAGCACCCTCAACGGAGGATGGACTGAAGCTTTCTTT. It translates to CASTLNGGWTEAFF.

This clone was detected once. The rearrangement links TRBV10-1 to TRBJ2-3, with D hard to call. Germline CDR1 and CDR2: WNHNN and SYGVQD (reference sequence). The CDR3 totals 14 residues. Trimming shortened V by 4 bases and J by 0 bases, and 8 bases separated the two germline ends. CDR3 residues: CASSAETSTDTQYF. CDR3 coding DNA: TGCGCCAGCAGTGCAGAAACTAGCACAGATACGCAGTATTTT.

The chain uses TRBV6-5 and TRBJ2-4, with 7 bases identical to TRBD2. V shed 5 bases, J shed 13 bases, and the junction held 8 bases outside the gene matches. The CDR3 has 12 amino acids. Germline values: CDR1 MNHEY, CDR2 SVGAGI. In DNA form, the CDR3 reads TGTGCCAGCAGTAATCCGGGACTACCCCAGTACTTC. Translation: CASSNPGLPQYF.

The V call is TRBV28, the J call TRBJ2-1; 11 bases map to TRBD2. The germline V gene has CDR1 MDHEN and CDR2 SYDVKM. The CDR3 sequence is 18 residues long. J lost 5 bases, V lost 4 bases, and 13 bases had no gene match. CDR3 in DNA: TGTGCCAGCAGTTCACCGGGACTAGCGGTAAAACCGAACAATGAGCAGTTCTTC. Translation gives CASSSPGLAVKPNNEQFF.

The table lists this clone with a count of one. The chain employs TRBV11-2 and TRBJ2-3, with D maybe TRBD2 (7 bases). Germline V gene data show CDR1 as SGHAT and CDR2 as FQNNGV. Trimming took off 1 base at V and 4 bases at J, with 12 bases between the two ends. The CDR3 extends over 15 amino acids. The CDR3 reads CASSLVGGRPDTQYF. The CDR3 coding sequence is TGTGCCAGCAGCTTAGTGGGGGGGCGACCAGATACGCAGTATTTT.

The chain has TRBV7-8 and TRBJ2-7; D uncertain. The V end was cut by 4 bases, the J end by 5 bases, with 18 bases between. This CDR3 has 15 residues. CDR1 is SGHVS, CDR2 FQNEAQ, per germline. The CDR3 sequence: CASSSRVGSSHEQYF. The CDR3 nucleotides read TGTGCCAGCAGCTCCCGGGTAGGATCGTCTCACGAGCAGTACTTC.

The chain couples TRBV18 to TRBJ2-1, with D perhaps TRBD2 (6 bases). CDR1 KGHSH and CDR2 LQKENI come from the germline V gene. The CDR3 covers 16 residues. The germline V and J ends were trimmed by 6 bases and 8 bases, with 23 bases remaining between them. The CDR3, as DNA: TGTGCCAGCTCCCGAACCGGTGCACCGCGGGGCGATGAGCAGTTCTTC. It translates to CASSRTGAPRGDEQFF.